This T cell receptor (beta chain) was captured by sequencing in a study of blood T cell repertoires in COVID-19. Overall study context: Collection of acute and convalescent COVID-19 samples took place in the United States, Italy and Spain. PBMCs, B-cell-depleted T cells, or T cells were the source of the cDNA or gDNA that made up the material.

Seattle's cohort entered during active infection and was followed longitudinally. Study processing details: Using reference gene primer amplification, nucleated cell counts were estimated. TCRdb keeps only in-frame clones here, not all; method: immunoSEQ multiplex PCR. Clone size and V and J calls were adopted from that table, with D and trimming inferred from the DNA. The sample records 60,000 to 65,000 clones, 80% to 85% being singletons. A single count supports this clone. This sequence originates from a man aged 55 to 70 with COVID-19, enrolled during active disease. Sequencing was performed on peripheral blood.

In DNA, the CDR3 is TGTGCCAGCAGTTCCTCCGGGAGGGTGGTAGGCGATGAGCAGTTCTTC. This codes for CASSSSGRVVGDEQFF. The V and J genes are TRBV28 and TRBJ2-1; 8 positions match TRBD2. Looked up from germline, CDR1 is MDHEN and CDR2 is SYDVKM. The J segment lost 8 bases and the V segment lost 4 bases, leaving 13 bases of the junction unmatched. This CDR3 is 16 amino acids long.